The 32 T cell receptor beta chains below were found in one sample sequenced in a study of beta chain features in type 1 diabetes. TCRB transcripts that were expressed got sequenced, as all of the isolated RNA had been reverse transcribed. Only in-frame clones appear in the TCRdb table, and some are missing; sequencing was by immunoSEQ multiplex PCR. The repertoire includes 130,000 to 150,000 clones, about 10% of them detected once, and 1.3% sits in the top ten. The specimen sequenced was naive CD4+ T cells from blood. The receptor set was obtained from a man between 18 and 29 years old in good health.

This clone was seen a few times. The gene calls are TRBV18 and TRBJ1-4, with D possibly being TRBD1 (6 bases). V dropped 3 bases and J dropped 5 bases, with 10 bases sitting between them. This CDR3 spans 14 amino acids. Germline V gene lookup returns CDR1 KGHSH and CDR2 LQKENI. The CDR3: CASSPDRGNEKLFF. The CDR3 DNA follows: TGTGCCAGCTCACCGGACAGAGGAAATGAAAAACTGTTTTTT.

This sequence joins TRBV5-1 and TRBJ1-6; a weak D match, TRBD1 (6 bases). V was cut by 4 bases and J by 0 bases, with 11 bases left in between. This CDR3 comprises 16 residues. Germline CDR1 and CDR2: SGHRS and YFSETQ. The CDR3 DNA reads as TGCGCCAGCAGCAACACAGGGAGCTCCTATAATTCACCCCTCCACTTT. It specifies CASSNTGSSYNSPLHF.

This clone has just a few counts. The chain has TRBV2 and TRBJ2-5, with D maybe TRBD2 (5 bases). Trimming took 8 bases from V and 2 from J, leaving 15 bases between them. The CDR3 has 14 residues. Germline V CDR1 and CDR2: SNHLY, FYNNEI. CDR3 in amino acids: CASHGEIVQETQYF. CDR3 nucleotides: TGTGCCAGCCACGGGGAAATTGTACAAGAGACCCAGTACTTC.

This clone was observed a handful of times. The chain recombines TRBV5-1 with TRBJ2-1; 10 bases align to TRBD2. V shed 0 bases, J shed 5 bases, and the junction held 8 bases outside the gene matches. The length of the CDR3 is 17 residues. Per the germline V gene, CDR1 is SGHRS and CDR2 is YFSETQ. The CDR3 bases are TGCGCCAGCAGCTTGGGGGCCCAGCGGGGGGGCCACAATGAGCAGTTCTTC. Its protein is CASSLGAQRGGHNEQFF.

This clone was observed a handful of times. CDR3 protein: CASSVEGGLRTDTQYF. The CDR3 coding sequence is TGTGCCAGCAGCGTAGAGGGGGGACTACGCACAGATACGCAGTATTTT. The genes are TRBV9 and TRBJ2-3; TRBD2 might be the D (7 bases). The CDR3 spans 16 residues. Trimming left V 0 bases short and J 1 base short, with 12 bases between. Germline-derived CDR1 and CDR2 are SGDLS and YYNGEE.

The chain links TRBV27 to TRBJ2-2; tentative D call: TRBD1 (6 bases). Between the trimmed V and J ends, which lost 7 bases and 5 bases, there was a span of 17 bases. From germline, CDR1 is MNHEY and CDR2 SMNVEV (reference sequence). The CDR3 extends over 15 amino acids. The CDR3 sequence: CASTLLGANTGELFF. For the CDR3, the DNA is TGTGCCAGCACCCTGCTGGGGGCAAATACCGGGGAGCTGTTTTTT.

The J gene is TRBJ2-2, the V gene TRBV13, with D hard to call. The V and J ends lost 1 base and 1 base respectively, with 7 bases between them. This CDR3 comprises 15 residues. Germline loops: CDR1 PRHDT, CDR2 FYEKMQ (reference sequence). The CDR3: CASSLDRKNTGELFF. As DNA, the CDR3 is TGTGCCAGCAGCTTAGACAGAAAGAACACCGGGGAGCTGTTTTTT.

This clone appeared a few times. The CDR3 sequence is CASSHARSATGLGNSPLHF. The CDR3 nucleotides are TGCGCCAGCAGCCATGCCCGATCCGCGACAGGACTCGGGAATTCACCCCTCCACTTT. V is TRBV4-3 and J is TRBJ1-6; D possibly corresponds to TRBD1 (6 bases). The CDR3 consists of 19 residues. CDR1 and CDR2 (germline): LGHNA, YSLEER. V lost 3 bases, J lost 7 bases, and 25 bases lay in between.

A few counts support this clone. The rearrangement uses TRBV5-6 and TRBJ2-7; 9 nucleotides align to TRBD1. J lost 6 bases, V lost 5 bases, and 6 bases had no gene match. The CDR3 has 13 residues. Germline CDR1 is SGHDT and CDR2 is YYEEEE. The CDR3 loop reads CASRQTGGGEQYF. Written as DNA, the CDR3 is TGTGCCAGCAGGCAGACAGGGGGAGGCGAGCAGTACTTC.

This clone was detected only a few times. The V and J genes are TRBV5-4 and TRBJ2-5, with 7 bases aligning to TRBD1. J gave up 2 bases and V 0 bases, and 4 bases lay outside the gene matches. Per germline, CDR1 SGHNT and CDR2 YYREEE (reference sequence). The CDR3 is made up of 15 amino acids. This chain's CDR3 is CASSLGQGGQETQYF. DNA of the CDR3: TGTGCCAGCAGCTTGGGACAGGGCGGGCAAGAGACCCAGTACTTC.

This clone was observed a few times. The CDR3 region is CASSSADSSKIKGEFF. CDR3 sequence (DNA): TGTGCCAGCAGCTCCGCGGACAGCTCGAAGATAAAGGGGGAGTTCTTC. The chain uses TRBV7-2 and TRBJ2-1; a weak D match, TRBD1 (6 bases). V was cut by 4 bases and J by 14 bases, with 27 bases left in between. From germline, CDR1 is SGHTA and CDR2 FQGNSA. The CDR3 runs 16 residues.

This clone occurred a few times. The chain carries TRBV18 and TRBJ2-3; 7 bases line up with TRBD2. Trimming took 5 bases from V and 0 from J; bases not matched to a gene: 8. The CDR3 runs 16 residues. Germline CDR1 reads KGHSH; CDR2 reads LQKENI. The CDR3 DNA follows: TGTGCCAGCTCAGGTTCGGGACTATCAAGCACAGATACGCAGTATTTT. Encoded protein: CASSGSGLSSTDTQYF.

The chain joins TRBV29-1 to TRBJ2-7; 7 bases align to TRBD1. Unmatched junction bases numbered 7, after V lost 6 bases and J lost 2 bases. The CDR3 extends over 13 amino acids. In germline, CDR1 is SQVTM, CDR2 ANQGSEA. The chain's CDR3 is CSVTGASTYEQYF. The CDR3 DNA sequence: TGCAGCGTCACAGGGGCATCCACCTACGAGCAGTACTTC.

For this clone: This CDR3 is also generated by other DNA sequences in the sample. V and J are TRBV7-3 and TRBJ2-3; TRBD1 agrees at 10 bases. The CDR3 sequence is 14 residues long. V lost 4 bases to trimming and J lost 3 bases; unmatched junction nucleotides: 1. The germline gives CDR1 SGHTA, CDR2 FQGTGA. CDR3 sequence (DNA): TGTGCCAGCAGCTCGGGACAGGGGACAGATACGCAGTATTTT. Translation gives CASSSGQGTDTQYF.

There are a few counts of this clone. CDR3 DNA sequence: TGTGCCAGCTCACCTGTGCTCATTGGTGTGAGCTCCTACGAGCAGTACTTC. Its translation: CASSPVLIGVSSYEQYF. J is TRBJ2-7 and V is TRBV18; D is uncertain. The CDR3 runs 17 residues. CDR1 KGHSH and CDR2 LQKENI come from the germline V gene. The V and J ends lost 3 bases and 0 bases respectively, with 18 bases between them.

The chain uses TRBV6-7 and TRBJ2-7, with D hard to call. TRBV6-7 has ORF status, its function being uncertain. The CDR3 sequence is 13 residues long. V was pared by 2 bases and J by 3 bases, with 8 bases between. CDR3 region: CASSYDLVYEQYF. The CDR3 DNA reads TGTGCCAGCAGTTACGATCTAGTCTACGAGCAGTACTTC.

CDR3 residues: CASSQGSWGNEQFF. The CDR3 DNA reads TGTGCCAGCAGCCAGGGGAGTTGGGGGAATGAGCAGTTCTTC. The V and J genes are TRBV2 and TRBJ2-1; maybe TRBD1 (6 bases). The CDR3 loop spans 14 amino acids. The V end was cut by 6 bases, the J end by 7 bases, with 16 bases between. Germline values: CDR1 SNHLY, CDR2 FYNNEI.

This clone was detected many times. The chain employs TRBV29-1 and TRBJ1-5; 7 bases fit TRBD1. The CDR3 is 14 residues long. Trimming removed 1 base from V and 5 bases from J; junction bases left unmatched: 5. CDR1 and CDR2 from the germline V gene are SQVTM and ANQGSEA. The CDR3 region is CSVEAAGGDQPQHF. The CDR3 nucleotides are TGCAGCGTTGAAGCCGCAGGGGGTGATCAGCCCCAGCATTTT.

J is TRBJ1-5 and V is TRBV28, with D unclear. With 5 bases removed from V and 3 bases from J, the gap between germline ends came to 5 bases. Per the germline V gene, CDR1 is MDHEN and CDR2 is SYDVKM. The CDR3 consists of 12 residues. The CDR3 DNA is TGTGCCAGCAGTCTACTCAATCAGCCCCAGCATTTT. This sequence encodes CASSLLNQPQHF.

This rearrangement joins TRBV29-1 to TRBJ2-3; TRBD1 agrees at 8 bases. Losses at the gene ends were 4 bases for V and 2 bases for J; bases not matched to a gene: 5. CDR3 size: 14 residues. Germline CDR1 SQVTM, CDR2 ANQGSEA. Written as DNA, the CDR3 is TGCAGCGTTGCCAGGACAGGGATCACAGATACGCAGTATTTT. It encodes CSVARTGITDTQYF.

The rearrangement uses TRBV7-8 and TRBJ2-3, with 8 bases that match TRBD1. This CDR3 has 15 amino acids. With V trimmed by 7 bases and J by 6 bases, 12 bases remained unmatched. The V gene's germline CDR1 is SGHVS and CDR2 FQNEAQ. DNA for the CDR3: TGTGCCAGCACCACCTCCCGGGACAGGATTGATACGCAGTATTTT. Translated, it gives CASTTSRDRIDTQYF.

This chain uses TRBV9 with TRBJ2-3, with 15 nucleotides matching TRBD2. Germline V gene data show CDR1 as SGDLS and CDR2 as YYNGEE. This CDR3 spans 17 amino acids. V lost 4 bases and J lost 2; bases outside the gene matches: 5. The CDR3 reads CASSSGLAGGNTDTQYF. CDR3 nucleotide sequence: TGTGCCAGCAGCTCAGGACTAGCGGGGGGGAACACAGATACGCAGTATTTT.

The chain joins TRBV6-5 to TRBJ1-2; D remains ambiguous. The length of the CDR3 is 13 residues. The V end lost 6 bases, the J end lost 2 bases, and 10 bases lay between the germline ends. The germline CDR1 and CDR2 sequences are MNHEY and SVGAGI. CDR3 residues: CASSHNQNYGYTF. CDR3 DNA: TGTGCCAGCAGCCACAATCAGAACTATGGCTACACCTTC.

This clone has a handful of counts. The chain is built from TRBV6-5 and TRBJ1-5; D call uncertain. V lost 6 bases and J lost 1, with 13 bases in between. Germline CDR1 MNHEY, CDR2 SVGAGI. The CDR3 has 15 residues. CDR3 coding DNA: TGTGCCAGCAGATCTAGCGGAGGCAGCAATCAGCCCCAGCATTTT. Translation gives CASRSSGGSNQPQHF.

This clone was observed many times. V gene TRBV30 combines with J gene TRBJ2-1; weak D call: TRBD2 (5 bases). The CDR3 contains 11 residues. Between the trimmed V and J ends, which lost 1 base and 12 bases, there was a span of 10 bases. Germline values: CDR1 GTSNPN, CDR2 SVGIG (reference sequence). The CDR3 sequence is CAWSAGRGQFF. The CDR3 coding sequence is TGTGCCTGGAGTGCCGGACGGGGGCAGTTCTTC.

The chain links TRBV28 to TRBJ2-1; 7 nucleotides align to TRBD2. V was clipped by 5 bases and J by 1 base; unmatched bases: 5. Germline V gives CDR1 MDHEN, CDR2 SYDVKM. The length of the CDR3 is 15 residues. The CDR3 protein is CASSTSGASYNEQFF. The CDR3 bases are TGTGCCAGCAGTACGAGCGGGGCGTCCTACAATGAGCAGTTCTTC.

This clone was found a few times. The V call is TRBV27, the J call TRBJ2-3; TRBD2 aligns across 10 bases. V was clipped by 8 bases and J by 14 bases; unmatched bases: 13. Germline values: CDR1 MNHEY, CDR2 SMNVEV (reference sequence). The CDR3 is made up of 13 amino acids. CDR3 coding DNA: TGTGCCAGCGGGAGTTTTGCGGGACTAGCGTTGTATTTT. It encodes CASGSFAGLALYF.

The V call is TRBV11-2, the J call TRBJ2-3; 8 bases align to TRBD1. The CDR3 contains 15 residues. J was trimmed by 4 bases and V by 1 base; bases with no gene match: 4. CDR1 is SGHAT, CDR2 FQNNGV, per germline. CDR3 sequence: CASSLVPGGADTQYF. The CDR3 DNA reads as TGTGCCAGCAGCTTAGTGCCAGGGGGCGCAGATACGCAGTATTTT.

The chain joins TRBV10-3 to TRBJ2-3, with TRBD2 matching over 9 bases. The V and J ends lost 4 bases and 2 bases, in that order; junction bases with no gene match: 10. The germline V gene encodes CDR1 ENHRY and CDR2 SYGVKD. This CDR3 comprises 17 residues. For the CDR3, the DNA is TGTGCCATCAGTGGGCCCGTGGCGGGGGGGCCCACAGATACGCAGTATTTT. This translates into CAISGPVAGGPTDTQYF.

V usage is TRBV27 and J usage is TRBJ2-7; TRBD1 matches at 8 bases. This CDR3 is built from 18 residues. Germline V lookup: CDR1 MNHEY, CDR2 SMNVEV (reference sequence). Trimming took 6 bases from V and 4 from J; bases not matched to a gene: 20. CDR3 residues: CASRQTGTGEISGYEQYF. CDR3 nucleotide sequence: TGTGCCAGCAGACAAACCGGGACAGGCGAAATTTCGGGTTACGAGCAGTACTTC.

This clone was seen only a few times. This CDR3 reads CASSLASGGPYEQYF. The CDR3 DNA reads as TGCGCCAGCAGCTTGGCTAGCGGGGGGCCCTACGAGCAGTACTTC. The chain couples TRBV5-1 to TRBJ2-7, with 11 bases lining up with TRBD2. This CDR3 is 15 amino acids long. From germline, CDR1 is SGHRS and CDR2 YFSETQ. V shed 0 bases and J 2 bases; nucleotides not matched to a gene: 1.

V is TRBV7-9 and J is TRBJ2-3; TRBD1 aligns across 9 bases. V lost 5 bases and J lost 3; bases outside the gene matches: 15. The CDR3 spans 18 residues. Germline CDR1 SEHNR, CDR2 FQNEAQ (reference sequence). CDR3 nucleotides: TGTGCCAGCAGCCCCCCCCGGGGTCGGACAGGGGAGACAGATACGCAGTATTTT. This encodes CASSPPRGRTGETDTQYF.